This TCR beta chain is drawn from a study of blood T cell repertoires in COVID-19. Study at large: The United States, Italy and Spain supplied acute and convalescent COVID-19 samples. PBMCs, B-cell-depleted T cells, or T cells were the source of the cDNA or gDNA that made up the material.

Original analysis: Estimates of nucleated cell counts were drawn from the amplification of reference gene primers. Data came from immunoSEQ multiplex PCR; TCRdb stores just in-frame clones and leaves some out. D and trimming come from the DNA, and the V and J calls and clone size come from that table. The sample consists of some 80,000 clones, about 93% of them appearing once. Germline CDR1 and CDR2: MRHNA and SNTAGT. This CDR3 comprises 14 residues. Losses at the gene ends were 9 bases for V and 10 bases for J; bases not matched to a gene: 15. V usage is TRBV6-4 and J usage is TRBJ2-1, with 7 bases lining up with TRBD2. What was sequenced was peripheral blood. The sequence came from a woman older than 75 with acute or convalescent COVID-19. The CDR3 DNA follows: TGTGCCAGACCCCGGGACTATTCGTCCAAGGAGCAGTTCTTC. This sequence encodes CARPRDYSSKEQFF.